A selection of T cell receptor beta chains follows, all from one sample in a study of blood T cell repertoires in COVID-19. Data came from immunoSEQ multiplex PCR; TCRdb stores just in-frame clones and leaves some out. The sample carries approximately 150,000 clones, 84% recorded once. Sequencing was done on a sample of peripheral blood. These receptors were collected from a man younger than 40 with COVID-19, enrolled during active disease. Both conserved end residues are part of each CDR3. D genes are given only for firm matches. The size field is filled for only some rows; it gives once, few, many or a size class.

CDR3aa,CDR3nt,v_gene,len,abundance,j_gene,d_gene
CASSTGQPTVSNYGYTF,TGTGCCAGCAGTACCGGACAGCCGACCGTCTCTAACTATGGCTACACCTTC,TRBV9,17,-,TRBJ1-2,-
CAISRGQPNEKLFF,TGTGCCATCAGTCGGGGACAGCCTAATGAAAAACTGTTTTTT,TRBV10-3,14,-,TRBJ1-4,TRBD1
CASSRQGADTGELFF,TGTGCCAGCAGCAGACAGGGTGCGGACACCGGGGAGCTGTTTTTT,TRBV11-3,15,-,TRBJ2-2,TRBD1
CATSRDHVSGGYEQYF,TGTGCCACCAGCAGAGATCACGTTTCAGGGGGCTACGAGCAGTACTTC,TRBV15,16,-,TRBJ2-7,TRBD1
CATRTDTNEKLFF,TGTGCCACCCGGACAGACACTAATGAAAAACTGTTTTTT,TRBV2,13,few,TRBJ1-4,-
CASRTLTELNTEAFF,TGCGCCAGCAGAACCCTGACGGAGCTGAACACTGAAGCTTTCTTT,TRBV10-1,15,-,TRBJ1-1,-
CASSQDSRTLSGRVGTDTQYF,TGTGCCAGCAGCCAAGATTCCAGAACCCTTAGCGGGAGGGTGGGCACAGATACGCAGTATTTT,TRBV14,21,-,TRBJ2-3,TRBD2
CASSQDRVKAFF,TGTGCCAGCAGCCAAGATCGGGTCAAAGCTTTCTTT,TRBV14,12,once,TRBJ1-1,-
CASSSGRALWTQYF,TGTGCCAGCTCGAGCGGGAGAGCGCTGTGGACCCAGTACTTC,TRBV14,14,-,TRBJ2-5,TRBD2
CASSRQGYGYTF,TGTGCCAGCAGTCGACAGGGGTATGGCTACACCTTC,TRBV6-5,12,-,TRBJ1-2,TRBD1
CASSLEAGGLNEQFF,TGTGCCAGCAGTTTGGAGGCGGGAGGGCTGAATGAGCAGTTCTTC,TRBV5-4,15,-,TRBJ2-1,TRBD2
CASSLNPEPTGELFF,TGTGCCAGCAGCTTAAACCCAGAACCGACCGGGGAGCTGTTTTTT,TRBV7-6,15,many,TRBJ2-2,-
CASSQLPGGPGTYEQYF,TGTGCCAGCAGCCAATTGCCGGGAGGGCCTGGAACCTACGAGCAGTACTTC,TRBV4-2,17,-,TRBJ2-7,TRBD2
CASSLGTSGFGDTQYF,TGCGCCAGCAGCTTGGGAACTAGCGGGTTCGGAGATACGCAGTATTTT,TRBV5-1,16,-,TRBJ2-3,TRBD2
CASTAGTGGGEKLFF,TGTGCCAGCACCGCAGGGACAGGGGGAGGCGAAAAACTGTTTTTT,TRBV14,15,-,TRBJ1-4,TRBD1
CASSVTGSTDTQYF,TGCGCCAGCAGTGTCACGGGGAGCACAGATACGCAGTATTTT,TRBV10-2,14,-,TRBJ2-3,-
CASSPRTVNSPLHF,TGCGCCAGCAGCCCCCGGACAGTGAATTCACCCCTCCACTTT,TRBV5-1,14,-,TRBJ1-6,-
CSIRGAREQYF,TGCAGCATTAGGGGCGCCCGCGAGCAGTACTTC,TRBV29-1,11,-,TRBJ2-7,-
CAWRRGGNYGYTF,TGTGCCTGGAGGCGAGGAGGGAACTATGGCTACACCTTC,TRBV30,13,-,TRBJ1-2,-
CASSLGGSSYEQYF,TGTGCCAGCAGTTTGGGGGGTAGCTCCTACGAGCAGTACTTC,TRBV27,14,-,TRBJ2-7,-
CASSFDRGSSEKLFF,TGTGCCAGCAGTTTCGACAGGGGATCAAGTGAAAAACTGTTTTTT,TRBV6-5,15,-,TRBJ1-4,TRBD1
CAWTDIRGPIDGYTF,TGTGCCTGGACAGACATCAGGGGGCCAATCGACGGCTACACCTTC,TRBV30,15,-,TRBJ1-2,TRBD1
CASSREWGSDSTSGSADTQYF,TGTGCCAGCAGCCGAGAATGGGGATCCGATTCTACTAGCGGGAGCGCAGATACGCAGTATTTT,TRBV4-2,21,few,TRBJ2-3,TRBD2
CASRLAGALNEQFF,TGTGCCAGCAGACTAGCGGGAGCCCTCAATGAGCAGTTCTTC,TRBV28,14,-,TRBJ2-1,TRBD2
CASSLGRVQETQYF,TGTGCCAGCAGCTTAGGAAGAGTGCAAGAGACCCAGTACTTC,TRBV7-2,14,-,TRBJ2-5,-
CSVRGSGAPPNEQFF,TGCAGCGTCAGGGGTAGCGGGGCTCCCCCCAATGAGCAGTTCTTC,TRBV29-1,15,once,TRBJ2-1,TRBD2
CASSPDSRQDTIYF,TGTGCCAGCAGCCCCGACAGTCGACAGGACACCATATATTTT,TRBV7-9,14,-,TRBJ1-3,-
CASSGDRGLGMDTGELFF,TGTGCCAGCAGCGGCGACAGGGGGTTAGGTATGGACACCGGGGAGCTGTTTTTT,TRBV9,18,-,TRBJ2-2,TRBD1
CASGGGPPEAFF,TGTGCCAGCGGGGGGGGGCCCCCCGAAGCTTTCTTT,TRBV7-9,12,medium-sized,TRBJ1-1,-
CASSPRTGTNQPQHF,TGTGCCAGCAGCCCTAGGACAGGGACGAATCAGCCCCAGCATTTT,TRBV5-5,15,once,TRBJ1-5,TRBD1
CASRAAGRSYEQYF,TGCGCCAGCAGAGCAGCGGGGCGTTCTTACGAGCAGTACTTC,TRBV5-1,14,-,TRBJ2-7,TRBD2
CASSPRTGPFQETQYF,TGCGCCAGCAGCCCCAGGACAGGGCCCTTCCAAGAGACCCAGTACTTC,TRBV4-1,16,-,TRBJ2-5,TRBD1
CASSEPQWGLLDEQFF,TGTGCCAGCAGTGAACCCCAATGGGGCCTCTTGGATGAGCAGTTCTTC,TRBV6-1,16,many,TRBJ2-1,-
CASSLEGRGRGNTIYF,TGTGCCAGCAGCTTAGAAGGCAGGGGGCGTGGAAACACCATATATTTT,TRBV7-2,16,-,TRBJ1-3,TRBD1
CASSPMGAAQGETQYF,TGTGCCAGCAGCCCGATGGGGGCGGCCCAAGGGGAGACCCAGTACTTC,TRBV7-6,16,-,TRBJ2-5,-
CASSYETSGVPSSYNEQFF,TGTGCCAGCAGTTACGAGACTAGCGGTGTCCCGAGCTCCTACAATGAGCAGTTCTTC,TRBV6-2/TRBV6-3,19,-,TRBJ2-1,TRBD2
CASRRLAGGPNEQYF,TGTGCCAGCAGGCGACTAGCGGGAGGGCCAAACGAGCAGTACTTC,TRBV5-5,15,-,TRBJ2-7,TRBD2
CASSPRGQGYDEQYF,TGTGCCAGCAGCCCACGCGGACAGGGGTACGACGAGCAGTACTTC,TRBV7-6,15,-,TRBJ2-7,TRBD1
CASSPGQISTDTQYF,TGTGCCAGCAGCCCTGGACAGATCAGCACAGATACGCAGTATTTT,TRBV7-6,15,-,TRBJ2-3,-
CASSYSWTGNQPQHF,TGTGCCAGCAGTTACTCGTGGACAGGCAATCAGCCCCAGCATTTT,TRBV6-2/TRBV6-3,15,-,TRBJ1-5,-
CAISGLANTDTQYF,TGTGCCATCAGTGGACTAGCCAACACAGATACGCAGTATTTT,TRBV10-3,14,few,TRBJ2-3,TRBD2
CASSEPTGDTYEQYF,TGTGCCAGCAGTGAACCTACGGGAGACACCTACGAGCAGTACTTC,TRBV25-1,15,-,TRBJ2-7,-
CASIPGQAISGANVLTF,TGTGCCAGCATTCCGGGACAGGCTATCTCTGGGGCCAACGTCCTGACTTTC,TRBV2,17,-,TRBJ2-6,TRBD1
CASTDRGGQPQHF,TGTGCCAGCACCGACAGGGGTGGGCAGCCCCAGCATTTT,TRBV6-5,13,-,TRBJ1-5,TRBD1
CASSPRGAEQYF,TGTGCCAGCAGCCCTCGAGGAGCCGAGCAGTACTTC,TRBV14,12,-,TRBJ2-7,-
CASAPEILANYGYTF,TGTGCCAGTGCCCCAGAAATACTAGCTAACTATGGCTACACCTTC,TRBV19,15,-,TRBJ1-2,-
CASSVGRGVGNTIYF,TGTGCCAGCAGCGTAGGGAGGGGCGTTGGAAACACCATATATTTT,TRBV9,15,-,TRBJ1-3,-
CASSIRSSNQPQHF,TGTGCCAGTAGTATTCGGAGTAGCAATCAGCCCCAGCATTTT,TRBV19,14,-,TRBJ1-5,-
CASSQAGQGASQPQHF,TGCGCCAGCAGCCAAGCGGGACAGGGGGCCAGTCAGCCCCAGCATTTT,TRBV4-1,16,-,TRBJ1-5,TRBD1
CASSVAGAEQFF,TGTGCCAGCAGCGTAGCGGGAGCTGAGCAGTTCTTC,TRBV7-2,12,-,TRBJ2-1,TRBD2
CATYWTANTEAFF,TGTGCCACTTATTGGACAGCGAACACTGAAGCTTTCTTT,TRBV28,13,-,TRBJ1-1,-
CSVVGIPGGFSYEQYF,TGCAGCGTTGTCGGGATTCCGGGAGGATTCTCCTACGAGCAGTACTTC,TRBV29-1,16,-,TRBJ2-7,TRBD2
CASSIVAQAYEQYF,TGTGCCAGTAGTATTGTAGCCCAAGCCTACGAGCAGTACTTC,TRBV19,14,few,TRBJ2-7,-